This T cell receptor beta chain was captured by sequencing in a study of T cell changes during pregnancy in multiple sclerosis. Profiled with immunoSEQ multiplex PCR; TCRdb holds only in-frame clones, not every one. The data show some 73,000 clones, 85% to 95% seen once. Germline assignment: CDR1 SGHNT and CDR2 YYREEE (reference sequence). V lost 4 bases to trimming and J lost 13 bases, with 26 bases between them. The CDR3 spans 15 residues. The source of this sequence is a female donor in good health, enrolled as a control in a pregnancy study. Specimen: peripheral blood, collected in the third trimester of pregnancy. The chain joins TRBV5-4 to TRBJ1-2; D is uncertain. CDR3 in amino acids: CASSPEPSHRRARTF. The CDR3 DNA reads TGTGCCAGCAGCCCGGAGCCGTCCCATAGGCGTGCTCGCACCTTC.